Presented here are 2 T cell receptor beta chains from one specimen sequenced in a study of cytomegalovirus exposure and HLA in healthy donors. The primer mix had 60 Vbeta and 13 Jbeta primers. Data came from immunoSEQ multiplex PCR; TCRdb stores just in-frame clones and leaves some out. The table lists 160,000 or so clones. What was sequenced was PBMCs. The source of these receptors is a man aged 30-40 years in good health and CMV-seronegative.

The CDR3 DNA is TGCGCCAGCAGTCAATCGACCCCCGAGGCCGGGGAGCTGTTTTTT. Amino acids: CASSQSTPEAGELFF. The rearrangement uses TRBV23-1 and TRBJ2-2; D gene ambiguous. TRBV23-1 is an ORF for which the function is uncertain. V lost 0 bases and J lost 6, with 11 bases in between. The CDR3 spans 15 residues.

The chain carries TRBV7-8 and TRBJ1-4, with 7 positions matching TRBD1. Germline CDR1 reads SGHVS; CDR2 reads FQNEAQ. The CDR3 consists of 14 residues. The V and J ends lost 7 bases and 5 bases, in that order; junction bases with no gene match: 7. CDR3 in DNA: TGTGCCAGCAATGGGGGACAGAAGAATGAAAAACTGTTTTTT. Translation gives CASNGGQKNEKLFF.